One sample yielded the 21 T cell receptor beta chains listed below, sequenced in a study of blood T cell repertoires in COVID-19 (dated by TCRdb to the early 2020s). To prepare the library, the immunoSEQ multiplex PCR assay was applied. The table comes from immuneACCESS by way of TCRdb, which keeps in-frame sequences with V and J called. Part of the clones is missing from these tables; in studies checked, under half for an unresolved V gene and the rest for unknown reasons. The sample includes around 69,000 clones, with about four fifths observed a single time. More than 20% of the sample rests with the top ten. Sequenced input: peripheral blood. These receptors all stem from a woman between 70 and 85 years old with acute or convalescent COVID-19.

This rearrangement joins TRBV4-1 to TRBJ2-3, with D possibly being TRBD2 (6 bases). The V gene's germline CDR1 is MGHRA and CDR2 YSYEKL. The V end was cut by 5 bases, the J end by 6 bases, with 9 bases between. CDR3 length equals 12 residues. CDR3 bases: TGCGCCAGCAGCAGGAGGGCCGATACGCAGTATTTT. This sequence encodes CASSRRADTQYF.

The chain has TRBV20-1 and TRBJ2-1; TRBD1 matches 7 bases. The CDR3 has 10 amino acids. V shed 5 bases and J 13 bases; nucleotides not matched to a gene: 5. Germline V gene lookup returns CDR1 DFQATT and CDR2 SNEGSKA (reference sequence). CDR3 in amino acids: CSAEYRGQFF. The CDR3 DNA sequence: TGCAGTGCTGAATACAGGGGCCAGTTCTTC.

The CDR3 spells CASSLSGLADEQYF. In nucleotides, the CDR3 is TGTGCCAGCAGCCTGTCGGGACTAGCAGACGAGCAGTACTTC. The chain couples TRBV5-5 to TRBJ2-7; TRBD2 aligns across 9 bases. Germline-derived CDR1 and CDR2 are SGHKS and YYEKEE (reference sequence). The CDR3 extends over 14 amino acids. V dropped 4 bases and J dropped 5; count of bases not matched to a gene: 7.

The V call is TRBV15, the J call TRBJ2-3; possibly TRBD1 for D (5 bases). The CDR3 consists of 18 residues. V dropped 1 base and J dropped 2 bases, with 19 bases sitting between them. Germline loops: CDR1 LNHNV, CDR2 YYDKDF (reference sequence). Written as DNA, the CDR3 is TGTGCCACCAGCAGAGCCATTCAGGGAATCCACCTCACAGATACGCAGTATTTT. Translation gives CATSRAIQGIHLTDTQYF. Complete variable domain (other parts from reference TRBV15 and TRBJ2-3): DAMVIQNPRYQVTQFGKPVTLSCSQTLNHNVMYWYQQKSSQAPKLLFHYYDKDFNNEADTPDNFQSRRPNTSFCFLDIRSPGLGDTAMYLCATSRAIQGIHLTDTQYFGPGTRLTVL.

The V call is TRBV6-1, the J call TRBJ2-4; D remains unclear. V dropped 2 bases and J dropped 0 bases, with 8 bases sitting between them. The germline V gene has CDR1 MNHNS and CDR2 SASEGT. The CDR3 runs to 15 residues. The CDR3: CASSEMRIAKNIQYF. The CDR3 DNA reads TGTGCCAGCAGTGAAATGAGGATAGCCAAAAACATTCAGTACTTC.

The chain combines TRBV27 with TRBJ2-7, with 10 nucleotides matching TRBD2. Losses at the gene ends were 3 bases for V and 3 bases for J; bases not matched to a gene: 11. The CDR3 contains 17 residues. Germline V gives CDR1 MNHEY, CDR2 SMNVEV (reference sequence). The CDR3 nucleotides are TGTGCCAGCAGTTTGCGGACTAGCGGAGAGGGTCTCTACGAGCAGTACTTC. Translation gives CASSLRTSGEGLYEQYF.

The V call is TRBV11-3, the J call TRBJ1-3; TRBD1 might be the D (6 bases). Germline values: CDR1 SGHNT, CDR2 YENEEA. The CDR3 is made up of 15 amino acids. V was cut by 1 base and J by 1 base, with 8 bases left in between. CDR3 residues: CASSLGTGSGNTIYF. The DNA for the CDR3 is TGTGCCAGCAGCTTAGGAACAGGGTCTGGAAACACCATATATTTT.

DNA of the CDR3: TGTGCCAGCAGACAGGACAGCCCATCAGGAAAACTGTTTTTT. The encoded protein is CASRQDSPSGKLFF. This chain joins TRBV6-5 and TRBJ1-4, with D maybe TRBD1 (6 bases). CDR1 is MNHEY, CDR2 SVGAGI, per germline. The CDR3 is 14 amino acids. Trimming cost V 6 bases and J 10 bases, with 18 bases left between them.

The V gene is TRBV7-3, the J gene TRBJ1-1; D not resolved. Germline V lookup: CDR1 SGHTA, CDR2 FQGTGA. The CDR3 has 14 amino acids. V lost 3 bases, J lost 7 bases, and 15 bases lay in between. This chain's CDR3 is CASSLSLSGSEAFF. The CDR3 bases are TGTGCCAGCAGCTTGTCCCTCTCTGGTAGTGAAGCTTTCTTT.

This chain's CDR3 is CASSLEETYPYEQYF. The CDR3, as DNA: TGCGCCAGCAGCTTAGAGGAAACTTACCCCTACGAGCAGTACTTC. The V call is TRBV5-1, the J call TRBJ2-7; no reliable D call. The CDR3 spans 15 residues. V was pared by 2 bases and J by 2 bases, with 14 bases between. CDR1 is SGHRS and CDR2 is YFSETQ in the germline V gene.

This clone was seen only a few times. This chain's CDR3 is CARSTGRDQPQHF. CDR3 sequence (DNA): TGTGCCAGGTCGACAGGGCGAGATCAGCCCCAGCATTTT. The chain is built from TRBV2 and TRBJ1-5; 7 bases fit TRBD1. There are 13 residues in the CDR3. The V gene end was trimmed by 9 bases and the J gene end by 5 bases; junction bases not matched to a gene: 7. The germline gives CDR1 SNHLY, CDR2 FYNNEI.

The CDR3 loop is CASSPSATGGAYGYTF. Here the CDR3 DNA reads TGTGCCAGCAGTCCATCCGCGACAGGGGGGGCCTATGGCTACACCTTC. J is TRBJ1-2 and V is TRBV28; 9 positions agree with TRBD1. Germline values: CDR1 MDHEN, CDR2 SYDVKM. The CDR3 has 16 residues. The ends lost 5 bases at V and 4 bases at J; junction bases unmatched: 11.

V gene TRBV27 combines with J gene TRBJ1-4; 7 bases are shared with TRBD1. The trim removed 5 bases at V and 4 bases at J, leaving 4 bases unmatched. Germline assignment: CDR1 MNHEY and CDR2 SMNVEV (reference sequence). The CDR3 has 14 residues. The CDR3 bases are TGTGCCAGCAGTACGGGACAGATTAATGAAAAACTGTTTTTT. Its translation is CASSTGQINEKLFF.

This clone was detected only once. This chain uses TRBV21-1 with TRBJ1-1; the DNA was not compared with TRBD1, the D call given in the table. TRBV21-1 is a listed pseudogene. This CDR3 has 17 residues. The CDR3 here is CASSFKGSRKGDTEAFF. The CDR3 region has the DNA TGTGCCAGCAGTTTTAAGGGCTCCCGTAAGGGGGACACTGAAGCTTTCTTT.

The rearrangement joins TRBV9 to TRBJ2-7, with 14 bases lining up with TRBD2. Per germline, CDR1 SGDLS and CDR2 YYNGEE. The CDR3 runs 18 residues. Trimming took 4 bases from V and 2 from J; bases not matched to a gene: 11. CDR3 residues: CASSLDGTSGSPPYEQYF. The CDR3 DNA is TGTGCCAGCAGCTTGGACGGGACTAGCGGGAGCCCCCCCTACGAGCAGTACTTC. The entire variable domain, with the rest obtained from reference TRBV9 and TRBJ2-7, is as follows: DSGVTQTPKHLITATGQRVTLRCSPRSGDLSVYWYQQSLDQGLQFLIQYYNGEERAKGNILERFSAQQFPDLHSELNLSSLELGDSALYFCASSLDGTSGSPPYEQYFGPGTRLTVT.

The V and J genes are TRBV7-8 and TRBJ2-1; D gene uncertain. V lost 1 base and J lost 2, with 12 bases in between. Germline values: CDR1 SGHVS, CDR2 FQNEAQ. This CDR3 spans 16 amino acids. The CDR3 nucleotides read TGTGCCAGCAGCTTAGGAGGCCAGCCGGCCTACAATGAGCAGTTCTTC. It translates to CASSLGGQPAYNEQFF.

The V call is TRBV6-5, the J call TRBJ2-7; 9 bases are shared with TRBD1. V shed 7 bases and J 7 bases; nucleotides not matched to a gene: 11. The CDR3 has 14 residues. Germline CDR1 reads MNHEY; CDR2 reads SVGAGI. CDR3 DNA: TGTGCCAGCACAACCGGTGGGACAGGGCGGGAGCAGTACTTC. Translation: CASTTGGTGREQYF.

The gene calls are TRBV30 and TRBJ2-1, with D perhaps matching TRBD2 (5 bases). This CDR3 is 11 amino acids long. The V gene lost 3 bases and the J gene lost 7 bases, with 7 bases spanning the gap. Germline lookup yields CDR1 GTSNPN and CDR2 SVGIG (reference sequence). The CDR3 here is CAWRGGNEQFF. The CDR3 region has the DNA TGTGCCTGGAGGGGCGGGAATGAGCAGTTCTTC.

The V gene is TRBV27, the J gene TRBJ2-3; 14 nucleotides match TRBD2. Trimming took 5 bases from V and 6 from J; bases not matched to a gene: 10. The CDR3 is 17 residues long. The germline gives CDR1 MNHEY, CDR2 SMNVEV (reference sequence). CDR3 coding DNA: TGTGCCAGCAGTAAATCACCTGGACTAGCGGGAGGTGATACGCAGTATTTT. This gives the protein CASSKSPGLAGGDTQYF.

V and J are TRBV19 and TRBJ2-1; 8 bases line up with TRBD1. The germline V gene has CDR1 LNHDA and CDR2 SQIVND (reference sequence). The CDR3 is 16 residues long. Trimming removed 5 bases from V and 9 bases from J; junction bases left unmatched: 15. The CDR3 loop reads CASSLRTGLARGEQFF. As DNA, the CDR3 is TGTGCCAGTAGTCTCCGGACAGGGCTAGCAAGGGGTGAGCAGTTCTTC.

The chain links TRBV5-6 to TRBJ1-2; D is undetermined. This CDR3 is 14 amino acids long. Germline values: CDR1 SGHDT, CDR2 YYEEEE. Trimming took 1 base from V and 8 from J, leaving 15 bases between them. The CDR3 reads CASSLWQALRGYTF. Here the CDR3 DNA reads TGTGCCAGCAGCTTGTGGCAGGCCCTAAGGGGCTACACCTTC.